Below are 19 T cell receptor beta chains sequenced from a single sample in a study of T cells in Graves' hyperthyroidism and ophthalmopathy. It was RNA transcripts that yielded the amplified TCR beta CDR3 regions. In the first-round RT-PCR of the TCR CDR3, the HTBI primer set was used. TCRdb passed the multiplex PCR reads through MiXCR, listing each CDR3 protein once. This table holds about 270,000 distinct CDR3 sequences, approximately 21% found once. What was sequenced was blood. Receptors originate from a man aged 30 to 39 with Graves' ophthalmopathy.

In its sample, this clonotype was seen many times. This chain joins TRBV3-1 and TRBJ2-7, with TRBD2 matching 9 bases. With 6 bases clipped from V and 3 bases from J, the junction kept 6 bases outside the gene matches. This CDR3 spans 14 amino acids. The germline CDR1 and CDR2 sequences are LGHDT and YNNKEL (reference sequence). CDR3 sequence reads: CASSPSGKRYEQYF. CDR3 nucleotide sequence: TGTGCCAGCAGTCCTAGCGGGAAACGCTACGAGCAGTACTTC.

V and J are TRBV29-1 and TRBJ2-3; tentative D call: TRBD2 (5 bases). Looked up from germline, CDR1 is SQVTM and CDR2 is ANQGSEA. The V gene lost 7 bases and the J gene lost 4 bases, with 12 bases spanning the gap. This CDR3 is 12 amino acids long. The CDR3 DNA reads as TGCAGCGGGAGGAGAGCTGCAGATACGCAGTATTTT. Encoded protein: CSGRRAADTQYF.

The chain links TRBV5-1 to TRBJ2-1, with D possibly TRBD2 on 5 matching bases. CDR3 length equals 17 residues. V gave up 4 bases and J gave up 6 bases, with 23 bases separating them. The V gene's germline CDR1 is SGHRS and CDR2 YFSETQ. The CDR3 loop reads CASSPHHVAGGLNEQFF. In DNA form, the CDR3 reads TGCGCCAGCAGCCCCCATCACGTTGCAGGCGGGCTCAATGAGCAGTTCTTC.

This clonotype was picked up a small number of times. The chain links TRBV3-1 to TRBJ1-6; TRBD1 matches at 9 bases. The germline gives CDR1 LGHDT, CDR2 YNNKEL (reference sequence). Trimming took 6 bases from V and 6 from J; bases not matched to a gene: 12. CDR3 length: 17 amino acids. In DNA, the CDR3 is TGTGCCAGCAGTATTACCGGGACAGGGTTCCTTAATTCACCCCTCCACTTT. Translated: CASSITGTGFLNSPLHF.

The chain is built from TRBV7-9 and TRBJ2-7, with 10 bases identical to TRBD2. The CDR3 totals 15 residues. Germline lookup yields CDR1 SEHNR and CDR2 FQNEAQ (reference sequence). Trimming cost V 5 bases and J 5 bases; bases outside gene matches: 9. CDR3 coding DNA: TGTGCCAGCAGCCGACCTTCTAGCGGGAGTAACGAGCAGTACTTC. It specifies CASSRPSSGSNEQYF.

The rearrangement links TRBV13 to TRBJ2-1; 10 bases align to TRBD2. This CDR3 is 18 amino acids long. Germline V gives CDR1 PRHDT, CDR2 FYEKMQ (reference sequence). With V trimmed by 1 base and J by 3 bases, 9 bases remained unmatched. The CDR3 DNA sequence: TGTGCCAGCAGCTTAGAACTAGCGGGATGGGGGGGCTACAATGAGCAGTTCTTC. It codes for CASSLELAGWGGYNEQFF.

This clonotype was recorded at least ten times. V is TRBV5-1 and J is TRBJ1-3, with no clear D. V was clipped by 0 bases and J by 3 bases, with 10 bases between them. This CDR3 is 15 amino acids long. Germline V CDR1 and CDR2: SGHRS, YFSETQ. DNA of the CDR3: TGCGCCAGCAGCTTGGTGGTGGAGGGTGGAAACACCATATATTTT. Protein product: CASSLVVEGGNTIYF.

The chain links TRBV27 to TRBJ1-5, with 9 bases that match TRBD1. CDR1 and CDR2 (germline): MNHEY, SMNVEV (reference sequence). J was trimmed by 3 bases and V by 6 bases; bases with no gene match: 6. CDR3 length: 15 residues. In nucleotides, the CDR3 is TGTGCCAGCAGCCGGCGACAGGGGGACAATCAGCCCCAGCATTTT. This sequence encodes CASSRRQGDNQPQHF.

The sample holds many counts of this clonotype. The V gene is TRBV28, the J gene TRBJ2-1, with 11 bases identical to TRBD2. CDR1 and CDR2 (germline): MDHEN, SYDVKM. This CDR3 has 14 amino acids. V lost 4 bases and J lost 8; bases outside the gene matches: 4. This CDR3 is CASSSTSGSDEQFF. CDR3 DNA sequence: TGTGCCAGCAGTTCCACTAGCGGGAGTGATGAGCAGTTCTTC.

In this sample, this clonotype turned up a few times. The chain employs TRBV30 and TRBJ2-5; possible D gene TRBD1, 5 bases. In germline, CDR1 is GTSNPN, CDR2 SVGIG (reference sequence). The CDR3 contains 11 residues. The ends were cut back, 4 bases at V and 4 bases at J, with 7 bases in the middle. Written as DNA, the CDR3 is TGTGCCTGGACTACAGGAGAGACCCAGTACTTC. Translation gives CAWTTGETQYF.

This clonotype was seen repeatedly, ten times or more. The gene calls are TRBV2 and TRBJ2-5, with D perhaps matching TRBD2 (6 bases). Germline V lookup: CDR1 SNHLY, CDR2 FYNNEI. The V end was cut by 7 bases, the J end by 5 bases, with 14 bases between. This CDR3 region has 13 residues. In nucleotides, the CDR3 is TGTGCCAGCATTTACGGGAGAGGGGAGACCCAGTACTTC. This sequence encodes CASIYGRGETQYF.

Many counts were recorded for this clonotype. J is TRBJ1-6 and V is TRBV3-1; TRBD1 agrees at 7 bases. The germline CDR1 and CDR2 sequences are LGHDT and YNNKEL (reference sequence). The CDR3 spans 16 residues. J was trimmed by 7 bases and V by 4 bases; bases with no gene match: 10. The CDR3, as DNA: TGTGCCAGCAGCCCAAGACAGGGTGGTGTCAATTCACCCCTCCACTTT. This gives the protein CASSPRQGGVNSPLHF.

This clonotype was seen only a few times. The chain couples TRBV7-3 to TRBJ2-7; D gene unclear. Germline V gene sequence: CDR1 SGHTA, CDR2 FQGTGA. V lost 0 bases to trimming and J lost 7 bases, with 10 bases between them. The CDR3 covers 13 residues. The CDR3 region is CASSLTSRAEQYF. The CDR3 DNA reads as TGTGCCAGCAGCTTAACCTCTCGTGCTGAGCAGTACTTC.

For the CDR3, the DNA is TGTGCCAGCAGTCCTGGGGCAGGGGACACTGAAGCTTTCTTT. Its translation is CASSPGAGDTEAFF. This chain joins TRBV28 and TRBJ1-1; weak D call: TRBD1 (6 bases). V was cut by 5 bases and J by 3 bases, with 13 bases left in between. The CDR3 runs to 14 residues. CDR1 is MDHEN and CDR2 is SYDVKM in the germline V gene.

Only a few counts were recorded for this clonotype. This CDR3 is CSATTGLVQPQHF. The CDR3 DNA follows: TGCAGTGCTACGACAGGGCTGGTTCAGCCCCAGCATTTT. This sequence joins TRBV20-1 and TRBJ1-5, with TRBD1 matching 7 bases. V lost 4 bases to trimming and J lost 6 bases; unmatched junction nucleotides: 6. This CDR3 spans 13 amino acids. Germline values: CDR1 DFQATT, CDR2 SNEGSKA (reference sequence).

The chain recombines TRBV7-9 with TRBJ2-2; no clear D. V shed 5 bases and J shed 7 bases, with 11 bases lying between them. Germline loops: CDR1 SEHNR, CDR2 FQNEAQ (reference sequence). The CDR3 consists of 13 residues. The CDR3 reads CASSPDPFGELFF. DNA of the CDR3: TGTGCCAGCAGCCCGGACCCTTTCGGGGAGCTGTTTTTT.

This clonotype was counted many times. The chain has TRBV3-1 and TRBJ2-5; TRBD2 might be the D (5 bases). Trimming pared 2 bases from V and 7 bases from J, leaving 8 bases between. The germline V gene encodes CDR1 LGHDT and CDR2 YNNKEL (reference sequence). The CDR3 totals 12 residues. CDR3 residues: CASSQRGGTQYF. The CDR3 bases are TGTGCCAGCAGCCAACGCGGAGGGACCCAGTACTTC.

This clonotype was seen a handful of times. The chain's CDR3 is CASSTSTSPNEQFF. The CDR3 DNA reads TGTGCCAGCAGCACCTCGACTAGTCCCAATGAGCAGTTCTTC. V is TRBV7-9 and J is TRBJ2-1; tentative D call: TRBD2 (6 bases). The CDR3 contains 14 residues. The germline V gene has CDR1 SEHNR and CDR2 FQNEAQ (reference sequence). The V gene lost 5 bases and the J gene lost 6 bases, with 14 bases spanning the gap.

V gene TRBV5-4 combines with J gene TRBJ2-5; D not certain. V lost 4 bases and J 3 bases, leaving 7 bases between the germline ends. Looked up from germline, CDR1 is SGHNT and CDR2 is YYREEE (reference sequence). The CDR3 sequence is 12 residues long. CDR3 in DNA: TGTGCCAGCAGCCGAACCAAAGAGACCCAGTACTTC. This codes for CASSRTKETQYF.